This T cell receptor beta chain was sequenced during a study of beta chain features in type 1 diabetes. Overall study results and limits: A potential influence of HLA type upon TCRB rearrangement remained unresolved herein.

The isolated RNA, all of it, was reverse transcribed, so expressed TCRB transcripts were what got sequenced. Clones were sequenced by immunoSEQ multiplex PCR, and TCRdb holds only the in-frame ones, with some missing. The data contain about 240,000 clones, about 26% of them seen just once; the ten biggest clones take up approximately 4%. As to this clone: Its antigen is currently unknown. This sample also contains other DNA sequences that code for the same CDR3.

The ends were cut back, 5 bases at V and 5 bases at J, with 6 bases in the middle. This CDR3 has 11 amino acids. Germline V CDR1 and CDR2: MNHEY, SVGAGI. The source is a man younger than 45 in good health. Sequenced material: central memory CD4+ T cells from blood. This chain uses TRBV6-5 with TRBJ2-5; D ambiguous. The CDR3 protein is CASSPGETQYF. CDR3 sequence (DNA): TGTGCCAGCAGTCCCGGGGAGACCCAGTACTTC.